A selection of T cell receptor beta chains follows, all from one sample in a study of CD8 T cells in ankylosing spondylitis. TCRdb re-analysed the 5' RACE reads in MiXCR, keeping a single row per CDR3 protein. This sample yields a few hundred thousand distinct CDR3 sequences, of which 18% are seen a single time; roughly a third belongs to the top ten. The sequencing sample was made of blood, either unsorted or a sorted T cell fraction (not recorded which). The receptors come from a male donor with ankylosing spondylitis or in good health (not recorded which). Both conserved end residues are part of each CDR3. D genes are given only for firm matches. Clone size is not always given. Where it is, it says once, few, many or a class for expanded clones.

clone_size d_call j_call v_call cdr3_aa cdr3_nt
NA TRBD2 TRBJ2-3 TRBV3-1 CASSQVRGRATFSDTQYF TGTGCCAGCAGCCAAGTGCGGGGGAGGGCCACGTTCTCAGATACGCAGTATTTT
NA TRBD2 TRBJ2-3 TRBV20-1 CSARGLADSSTDTQYF TGCAGTGCTAGAGGACTAGCGGATTCTAGCACAGATACGCAGTATTTT
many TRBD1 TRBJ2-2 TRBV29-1 CSVTGPGELFF TGCAGCGTGACAGGGCCCGGGGAGCTGTTTTTT
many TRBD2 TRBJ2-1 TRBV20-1 CSARTSGANEQFF TGCAGTGCCAGGACTAGCGGGGCCAATGAGCAGTTCTTC
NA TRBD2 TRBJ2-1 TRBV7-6 CASSLRTSDEQFF TGTGCCAGCAGCCTCCGGACTAGCGATGAGCAGTTCTTC
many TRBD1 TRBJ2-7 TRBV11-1 CASSPGQGGEQYF TGTGCCAGCAGCCCGGGACAGGGTGGCGAGCAGTACTTC
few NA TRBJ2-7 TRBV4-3 CASSHSSLSYEQYF TGCGCCAGCAGCCACTCGTCCCTGTCCTACGAGCAGTACTTC
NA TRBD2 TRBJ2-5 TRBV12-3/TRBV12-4 CASSLALRAGEETQYF TGTGCCAGCAGTTTAGCTTTGCGAGCGGGAGAAGAGACCCAGTACTTC
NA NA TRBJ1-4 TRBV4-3 CASSQDPGVGEKLFF TGCGCCAGCAGCCAAGATCCGGGGGTGGGTGAAAAACTGTTTTTT
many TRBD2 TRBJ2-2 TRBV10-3 CAIMASGRGNTGELFF TGTGCCATCATGGCTAGCGGGAGAGGGAACACCGGGGAGCTGTTTTTT
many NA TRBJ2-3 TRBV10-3 CAISGGAGTQYF TGTGCCATCAGTGGGGGGGCGGGTACGCAGTATTTT
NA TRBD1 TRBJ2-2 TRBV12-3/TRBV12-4 CASSPPGQGSNTGELFF TGTGCCAGCAGCCCCCCGGGACAGGGATCGAACACCGGGGAGCTGTTTTTT
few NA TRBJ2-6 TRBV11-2 CASSLEAGPTGANVLTF TGTGCCAGCAGCTTAGAGGCGGGCCCAACAGGAGCCAACGTCCTGACTTTC
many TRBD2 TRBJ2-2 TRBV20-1 CSASGLAGVGGELFF TGCAGTGCTTCGGGACTAGCGGGAGTGGGCGGGGAGCTGTTTTTT
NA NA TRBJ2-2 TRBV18 CASSQGVGTGELFF TGTGCCAGCTCACAAGGGGTCGGCACCGGGGAGCTGTTTTTT
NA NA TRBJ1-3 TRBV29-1 CSVARDGTSGNTIYF TGCAGCGTCGCCAGGGACGGCACCTCTGGAAACACCATATATTTT
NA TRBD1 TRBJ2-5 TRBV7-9 CASSSSGTAETQYF TGTGCCAGCAGCAGCTCCGGGACAGCGGAGACCCAGTACTTC
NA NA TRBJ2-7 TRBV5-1 CASSLVPGGSYEQYF TGCGCCAGCAGCTTGGTTCCTGGGGGGTCCTACGAGCAGTACTTC
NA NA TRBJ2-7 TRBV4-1 CASSPIASPTYEQYF TGCGCCAGCAGCCCTATAGCGTCCCCAACCTACGAGCAGTACTTC
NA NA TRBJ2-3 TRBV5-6 CASRGIDTQYF TGTGCCAGCAGAGGAATCGATACGCAGTATTTT
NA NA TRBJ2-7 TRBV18 CASSPPEDTTYEQYF TGTGCCAGCTCACCACCCGAAGACACGACCTACGAGCAGTACTTC
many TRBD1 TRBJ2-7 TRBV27 CASSSLEPGQTSYEQYF TGTGCCAGCAGCTCCTTAGAGCCGGGACAGACATCCTACGAGCAGTACTTC
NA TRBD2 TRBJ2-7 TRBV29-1 CSVVFIGLANYEQYF TGCAGCGTTGTGTTCATCGGACTAGCGAACTACGAGCAGTACTTC
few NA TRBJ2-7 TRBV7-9 CASGATGAYEQYF TGTGCCAGCGGCGCGACGGGGGCCTACGAGCAGTACTTC
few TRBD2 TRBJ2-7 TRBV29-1 CSALGTSGRDEQYF TGCAGCGCCTTGGGGACTAGCGGGAGAGACGAGCAGTACTTC
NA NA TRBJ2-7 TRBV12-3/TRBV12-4 CASGGDSYEQYF TGTGCCAGCGGAGGGGACTCCTACGAGCAGTACTTC
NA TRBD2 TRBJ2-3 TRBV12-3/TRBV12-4 CASSSWRGTDTQYF TGTGCCAGCAGTTCCTGGCGGGGGACAGATACGCAGTATTTT
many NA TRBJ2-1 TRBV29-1 CSVDEAVYNEQFF TGCAGCGTGGACGAAGCTGTCTACAATGAGCAGTTCTTC
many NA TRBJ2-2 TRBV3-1 CASSQGTETGELFF TGTGCCAGCAGCCAAGGGACAGAAACCGGGGAGCTGTTTTTT
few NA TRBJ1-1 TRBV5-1 CASSPRAGLNTEAFF TGCGCCAGCAGCCCCCGGGCGGGGCTGAACACTGAAGCTTTCTTT
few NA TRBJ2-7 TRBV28 CASSFPQDGGVYEQYF TGTGCCAGCAGTTTTCCTCAGGACGGAGGAGTATACGAGCAGTACTTC
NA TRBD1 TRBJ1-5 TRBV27 CASSSGQGRQPQHF TGTGCCAGCAGTTCCGGACAGGGTCGGCAGCCCCAGCATTTT
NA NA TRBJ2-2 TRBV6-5 CASSWQGKTGELFF TGTGCCAGCAGTTGGCAGGGGAAGACCGGGGAGCTGTTTTTT
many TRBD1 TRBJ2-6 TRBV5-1 CASSWSGGAPGANVLTF TGCGCCAGCAGCTGGTCAGGGGGCGCCCCTGGGGCCAACGTCCTGACTTTC
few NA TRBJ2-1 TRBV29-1 CSVAEGFGNEQFF TGCAGCGTTGCGGAAGGGTTTGGGAATGAGCAGTTCTTC
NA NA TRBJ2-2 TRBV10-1 CASSEPGLNTGELFF TGCGCCAGCAGTGAACCCGGACTCAACACCGGGGAGCTGTTTTTT
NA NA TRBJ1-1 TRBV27 CASSLQGLHTEAFF TGTGCCAGCAGCCTACAGGGTTTGCACACTGAAGCTTTCTTT
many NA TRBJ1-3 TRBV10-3 CAIMEQEPSGNTIYF TGTGCCATCATGGAACAGGAGCCCTCTGGAAACACCATATATTTT
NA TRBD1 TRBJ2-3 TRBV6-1 CASSRRMTGASTDTQYF TGTGCCAGCAGCCGTCGAATGACAGGGGCTAGCACAGATACGCAGTATTTT
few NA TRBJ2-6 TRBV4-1 CASSQVDRTLSGANVLTF TGCGCCAGCAGCCAAGTCGATAGGACGCTCTCTGGGGCCAACGTCCTGACTTTC
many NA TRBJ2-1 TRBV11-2 CASSLVYENEQFF TGTGCCAGCAGCCTCGTCTATGAGAATGAGCAGTTCTTC
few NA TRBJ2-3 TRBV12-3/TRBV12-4 CASSLIGTGADTQYF TGTGCCAGCAGTTTAATAGGAACCGGGGCAGATACGCAGTATTTT
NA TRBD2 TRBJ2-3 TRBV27 CASSSLEGLAGGPRFVSDTQYF TGTGCCAGCAGTTCCCTTGAGGGACTAGCGGGAGGGCCACGTTTTGTCTCAGATACGCAGTATTTT
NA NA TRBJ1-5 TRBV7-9 CASSSAAAINQPQHF TGTGCCAGCAGCTCAGCGGCAGCGATCAATCAGCCCCAGCATTTT
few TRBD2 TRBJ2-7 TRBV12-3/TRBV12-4 CASREGTSGFGEQYF TGTGCCAGCAGGGAAGGGACTAGCGGGTTCGGGGAGCAGTACTTC
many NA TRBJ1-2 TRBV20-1 CSANDRTYYGYTF TGCAGTGCTAACGACAGGACCTACTATGGCTACACCTTC
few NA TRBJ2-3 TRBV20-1 CSASSTSTDTQYF TGCAGTGCTAGTTCCACTAGCACAGATACGCAGTATTTT
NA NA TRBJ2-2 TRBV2 CASSPTGHTGELFF TGTGCCAGCAGTCCGACAGGCCACACCGGGGAGCTGTTTTTT
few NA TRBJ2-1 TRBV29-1 CSAAVWDNEQFF TGCAGCGCCGCCGTTTGGGATAATGAGCAGTTCTTC
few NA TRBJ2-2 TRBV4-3 CASSPHARYGELFF TGCGCCAGCAGCCCCCATGCCCGGTACGGGGAGCTGTTTTTT
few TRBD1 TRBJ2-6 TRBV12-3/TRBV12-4 CASSTGAGANVLTF TGTGCCAGCAGTACAGGGGCTGGGGCCAACGTCCTGACTTTC
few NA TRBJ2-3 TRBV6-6 CASSWGRTDTQYF TGTGCCAGCAGTTGGGGCCGCACAGATACGCAGTATTTT
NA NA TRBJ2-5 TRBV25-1 CASSEPGSGIWETQYF TGTGCCAGCAGTGAGCCCGGATCAGGGATCTGGGAGACCCAGTACTTC
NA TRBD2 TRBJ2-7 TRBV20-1 CSARGLAGKLIYEQYF TGCAGTGCTAGAGGACTAGCGGGAAAGTTAATCTACGAGCAGTACTTC
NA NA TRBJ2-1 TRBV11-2 CASSLEAFRTLYNEQFF TGTGCCAGCAGCTTAGAGGCCTTTCGTACCCTCTACAATGAGCAGTTCTTC